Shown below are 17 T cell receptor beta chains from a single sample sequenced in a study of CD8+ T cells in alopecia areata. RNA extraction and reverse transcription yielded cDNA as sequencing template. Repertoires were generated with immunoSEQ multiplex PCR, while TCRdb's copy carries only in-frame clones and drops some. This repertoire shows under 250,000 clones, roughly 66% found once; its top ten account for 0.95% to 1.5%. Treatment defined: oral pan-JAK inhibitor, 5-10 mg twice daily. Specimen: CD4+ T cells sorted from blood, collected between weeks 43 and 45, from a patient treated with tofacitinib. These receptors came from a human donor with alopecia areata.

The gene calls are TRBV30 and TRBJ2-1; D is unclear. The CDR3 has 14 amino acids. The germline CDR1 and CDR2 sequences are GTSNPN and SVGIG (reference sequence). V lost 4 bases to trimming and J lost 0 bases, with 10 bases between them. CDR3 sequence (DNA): TGTGCCTGGAAGTACCCGAGCTCCTACAATGAGCAGTTCTTC. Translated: CAWKYPSSYNEQFF.

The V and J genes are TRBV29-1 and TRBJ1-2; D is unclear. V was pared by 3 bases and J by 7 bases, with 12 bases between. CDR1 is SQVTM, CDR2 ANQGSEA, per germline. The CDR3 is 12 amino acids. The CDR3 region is CSVDRELGGYTF. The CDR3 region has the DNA TGCAGCGTTGACCGGGAATTGGGTGGCTACACCTTC.

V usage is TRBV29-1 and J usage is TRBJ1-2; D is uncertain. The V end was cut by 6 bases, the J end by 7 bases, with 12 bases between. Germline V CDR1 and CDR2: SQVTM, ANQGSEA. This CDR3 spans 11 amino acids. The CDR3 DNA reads TGCAGCGTACCCCTATACCCTGGCTACACCTTC. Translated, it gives CSVPLYPGYTF.

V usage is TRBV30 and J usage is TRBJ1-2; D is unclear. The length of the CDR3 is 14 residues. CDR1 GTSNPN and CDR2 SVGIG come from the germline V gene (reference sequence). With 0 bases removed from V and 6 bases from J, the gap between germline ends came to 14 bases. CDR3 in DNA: TGTGCCTGGAGTGTACGGTTGGGAGGTGATGGCTACACCTTC. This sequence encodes CAWSVRLGGDGYTF.

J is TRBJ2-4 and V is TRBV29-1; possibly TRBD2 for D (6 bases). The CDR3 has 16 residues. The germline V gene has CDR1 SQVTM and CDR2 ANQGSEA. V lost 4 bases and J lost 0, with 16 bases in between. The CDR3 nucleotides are TGCAGCGTTGGGGTAGGGACTCCCGAAGCCAAAAACATTCAGTACTTC. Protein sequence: CSVGVGTPEAKNIQYF.

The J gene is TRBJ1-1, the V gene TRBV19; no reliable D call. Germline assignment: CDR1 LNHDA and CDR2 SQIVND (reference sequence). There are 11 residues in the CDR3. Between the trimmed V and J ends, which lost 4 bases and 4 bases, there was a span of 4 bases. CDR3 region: CASSKPTEAFF. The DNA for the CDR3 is TGTGCCAGTAGTAAACCCACTGAAGCTTTCTTT.

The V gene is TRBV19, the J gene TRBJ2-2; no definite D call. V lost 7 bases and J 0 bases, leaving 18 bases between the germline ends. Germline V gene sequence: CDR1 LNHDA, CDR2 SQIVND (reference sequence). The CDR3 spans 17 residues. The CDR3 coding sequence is TGTGCCAGTACCCCCTACGGAACAGCCACGAACACCGGGGAGCTGTTTTTT. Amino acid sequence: CASTPYGTATNTGELFF.

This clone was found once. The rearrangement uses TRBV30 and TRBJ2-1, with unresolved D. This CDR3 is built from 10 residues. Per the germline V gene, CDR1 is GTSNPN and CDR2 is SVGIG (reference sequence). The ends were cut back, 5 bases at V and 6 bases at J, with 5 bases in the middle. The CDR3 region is CAWGRNEQFF. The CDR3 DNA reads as TGTGCCTGGGGGCGCAATGAGCAGTTCTTC.

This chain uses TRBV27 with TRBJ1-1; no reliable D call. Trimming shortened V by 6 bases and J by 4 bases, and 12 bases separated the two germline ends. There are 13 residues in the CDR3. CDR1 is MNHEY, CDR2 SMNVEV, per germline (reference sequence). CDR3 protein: CASRKGGGTEAFF. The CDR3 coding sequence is TGTGCCAGCAGGAAGGGTGGAGGCACTGAAGCTTTCTTT.

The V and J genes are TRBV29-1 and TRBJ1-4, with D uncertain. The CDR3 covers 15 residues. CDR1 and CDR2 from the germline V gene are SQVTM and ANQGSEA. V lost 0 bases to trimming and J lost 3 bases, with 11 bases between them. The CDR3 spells CSVEDLGQSNEKLFF. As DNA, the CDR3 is TGCAGCGTTGAAGATTTAGGGCAGTCTAATGAAAAACTGTTTTTT.

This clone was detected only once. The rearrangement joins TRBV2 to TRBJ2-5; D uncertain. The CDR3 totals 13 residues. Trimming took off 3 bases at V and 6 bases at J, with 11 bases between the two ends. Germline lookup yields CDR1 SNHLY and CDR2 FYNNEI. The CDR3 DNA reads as TGTGCCAGCAGTGACGGGCAGGCCAAGACCCAGTACTTC. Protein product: CASSDGQAKTQYF.

CDR3 protein: CASSLVEYPARWTF. Here the CDR3 DNA reads TGCGCCAGCAGCTTGGTGGAGTATCCAGCCCGCTGGACCTTC. This chain links TRBV5-1 with TRBJ1-2; D remains unclear. Germline values: CDR1 SGHRS, CDR2 YFSETQ. The ends were cut back, 0 bases at V and 14 bases at J, with 20 bases in the middle. The CDR3 covers 14 residues.

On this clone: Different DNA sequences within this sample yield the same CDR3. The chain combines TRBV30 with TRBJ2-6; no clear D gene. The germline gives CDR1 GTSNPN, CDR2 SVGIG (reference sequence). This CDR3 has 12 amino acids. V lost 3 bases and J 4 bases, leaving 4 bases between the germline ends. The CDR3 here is CAWSPGANVLTF. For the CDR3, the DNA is TGTGCCTGGAGCCCGGGGGCCAACGTCCTGACTTTC.

This chain's CDR3 is CSVGEYQETQYF. The CDR3 DNA reads as TGCAGCGTTGGAGAATACCAAGAGACCCAGTACTTC. The V call is TRBV29-1, the J call TRBJ2-5; D not certain. V was shortened by 4 bases and J by 0 bases, with 6 bases between the two germline ends. The CDR3 is 12 residues long. In germline, CDR1 is SQVTM, CDR2 ANQGSEA.

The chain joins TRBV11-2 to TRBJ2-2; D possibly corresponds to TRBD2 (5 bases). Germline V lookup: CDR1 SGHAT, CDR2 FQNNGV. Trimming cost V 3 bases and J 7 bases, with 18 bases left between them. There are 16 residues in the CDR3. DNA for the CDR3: TGTGCCAGCAGCTTCACCCGGGATGTCGTTGGCGGGGAGCTGTTTTTT. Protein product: CASSFTRDVVGGELFF. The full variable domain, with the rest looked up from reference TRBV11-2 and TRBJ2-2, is EAGVAQSPRYKIIEKRQSVAFWCNPISGHATLYWYQQILGQGPKLLIQFQNNGVVDDSQLPKDRFSAERLKGVDSTLKIQPAKLEDSAVYLCASSFTRDVVGGELFFGEGSRLTVL.

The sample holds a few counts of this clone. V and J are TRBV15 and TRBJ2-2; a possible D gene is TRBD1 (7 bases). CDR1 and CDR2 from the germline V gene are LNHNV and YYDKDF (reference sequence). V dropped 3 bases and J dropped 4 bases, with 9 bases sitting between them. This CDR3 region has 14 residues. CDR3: CATSREGATGELFF. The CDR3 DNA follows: TGTGCCACCAGCAGGGAGGGGGCCACCGGGGAGCTGTTTTTT.

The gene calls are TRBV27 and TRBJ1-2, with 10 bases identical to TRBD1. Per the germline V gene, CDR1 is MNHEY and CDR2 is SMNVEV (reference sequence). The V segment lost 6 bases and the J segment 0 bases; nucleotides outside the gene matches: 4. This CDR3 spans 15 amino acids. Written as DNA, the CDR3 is TGTGCCAGCAGACGGACAGGGGGTACTAACTATGGCTACACCTTC. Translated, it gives CASRRTGGTNYGYTF.